These 19 T cell receptor beta chains share one sample of origin, sequenced in a study of blood T cell repertoires in COVID-19. TCRdb keeps only in-frame clones here, not all; method: immunoSEQ multiplex PCR. Among some 200,000 clones listed, around 85% were seen once. Sequencing was performed on peripheral blood. These receptors came from a woman aged 80 or older with acute or convalescent COVID-19.

The chain has TRBV2 and TRBJ2-1; 15 positions agree with TRBD2. CDR3 length: 15 amino acids. Germline V gene lookup returns CDR1 SNHLY and CDR2 FYNNEI. Trimming removed 6 bases from V and 7 bases from J; junction bases left unmatched: 4. CDR3 nucleotides: TGTGCCAGCAGGGTTGGGACTAGCGGGAGGAATGAGCAGTTCTTC. This gives the protein CASRVGTSGRNEQFF.

This clone was seen once. This chain links TRBV6-5 with TRBJ1-4; 9 bases agree with TRBD1. J lost 7 bases, V lost 5 bases, and 2 bases had no gene match. Germline CDR1 and CDR2: MNHEY and SVGAGI. This CDR3 is built from 13 residues. The CDR3 reads CASSRTGVEKLFF. CDR3 nucleotide sequence: TGTGCCAGCAGTCGGACAGGGGTTGAAAAACTGTTTTTT.

This clone was found once. This rearrangement joins TRBV10-3 to TRBJ1-1; no definite D call. This CDR3 spans 12 amino acids. From germline, CDR1 is ENHRY and CDR2 SYGVKD. Trimming took off 2 bases at V and 5 bases at J, with 6 bases between the two ends. The CDR3 reads CAISEGGTEAFF. The CDR3 nucleotides are TGTGCCATCAGTGAGGGAGGGACTGAAGCTTTCTTT.

V gene TRBV12-3 or TRBV12-4 combines with J gene TRBJ2-7; the D gene is possibly TRBD2 (5 bases). V gave up 7 bases and J gave up 6 bases, with 16 bases separating them. This CDR3 spans 13 amino acids. The CDR3 region has the DNA TGTGCCAGCACCTCGTTAGGAGGTGGCGAGCAGTACTTC. It translates to CASTSLGGGEQYF.

The chain recombines TRBV5-1 with TRBJ2-7; the D is unclear. The germline V gene has CDR1 SGHRS and CDR2 YFSETQ. The CDR3 is made up of 14 amino acids. The germline V and J ends were trimmed by 0 bases and 5 bases, with 12 bases remaining between them. The CDR3 coding sequence is TGCGCCAGCAGCTTGGGGGCACGGTTGAACGAGCAGTACTTC. Translation: CASSLGARLNEQYF.

This clone has only one observation. The chain uses TRBV30 and TRBJ2-7, with D tentatively TRBD2 (6 bases). The germline V and J ends were trimmed by 2 bases and 3 bases, with 14 bases remaining between them. Germline V lookup: CDR1 GTSNPN, CDR2 SVGIG (reference sequence). CDR3 length: 14 amino acids. CDR3 nucleotides: TGTGCCTGGAGTACGGGTCGGGGGAGCTACGAGCAGTACTTC. It encodes CAWSTGRGSYEQYF.

The chain carries TRBV5-1 and TRBJ1-1, with 8 bases identical to TRBD1. Trimming at V came to 4 bases and at J to 5 bases, leaving 4 bases not matched to a gene. The CDR3 is 13 residues long. Germline CDR1 reads SGHRS; CDR2 reads YFSETQ. Here the CDR3 reads CASSARTGTEAFF. The CDR3 DNA follows: TGCGCCAGCAGCGCCCGGACAGGGACTGAAGCTTTCTTT. The full variable domain, its missing parts supplied by reference TRBV5-1 and TRBJ1-1, is KAGVTQTPRYLIKTRGQQVTLSCSPISGHRSVSWYQQTPGQGLQFLFEYFSETQRNKGNFPGRFSGRQFSNSRSEMNVSTLELGDSALYLCASSARTGTEAFFGQGTRLTVV.

This sequence joins TRBV5-4 and TRBJ1-1; TRBD1 might be the D (6 bases). Trimming cost V 5 bases and J 4 bases, with 18 bases left between them. Germline loops: CDR1 SGHNT, CDR2 YYREEE (reference sequence). The CDR3 runs 15 residues. CDR3 in DNA: TGTGCCAGCAGGGGGGCGACGGGGTATGGCACTGAAGCTTTCTTT. Protein: CASRGATGYGTEAFF. Variable domain in full (rest from reference TRBV5-4 and TRBJ1-1): ETGVTQSPTHLIKTRGQQVTLRCSSQSGHNTVSWYQQALGQGPQFIFQYYREEENGRGNFPPRFSGLQFPNYSSELNVNALELDDSALYLCASRGATGYGTEAFFGQGTRLTVV.

The chain couples TRBV7-2 to TRBJ1-1, with a tentative D call TRBD1 (5 bases). Germline lookup yields CDR1 SGHTA and CDR2 FQGNSA. The CDR3 totals 14 residues. Between the trimmed V and J ends, which lost 2 bases and 0 bases, there was a span of 7 bases. The CDR3 coding sequence is TGTGCCAGCAGCTTATTAGGGGTGAACACTGAAGCTTTCTTT. It is translated as CASSLLGVNTEAFF.

The V gene is TRBV11-1, the J gene TRBJ2-7, with D tentatively TRBD2 (6 bases). Germline CDR1 SGHAT, CDR2 FQDESV (reference sequence). Deletions cut 4 bases from V and 2 bases from J, with 15 bases between. The CDR3 spans 15 residues. The CDR3: CASSSERARPYEQYF. As DNA, the CDR3 is TGTGCCAGCAGCTCAGAGCGGGCAAGGCCCTACGAGCAGTACTTC.

V is TRBV5-1 and J is TRBJ1-2; the D gene is possibly TRBD1 (5 bases). Per the germline V gene, CDR1 is SGHRS and CDR2 is YFSETQ. The CDR3 is 17 residues long. Trimming cost V 0 bases and J 2 bases, with 17 bases left between them. The CDR3 nucleotides read TGCGCCAGCAGCTTGGAACCCCATTTAGACAGAAACTATGGCTACACCTTC. Translation: CASSLEPHLDRNYGYTF.

The sample holds one count of this clone. This chain links TRBV6-1 with TRBJ2-2, with TRBD1 as a possible D gene (6 bases). CDR3 length: 15 residues. Per the germline V gene, CDR1 is MNHNS and CDR2 is SASEGT. The V gene lost 2 bases and the J gene lost 4 bases, with 11 bases spanning the gap. The DNA of the CDR3 is TGTGCCAGCAGTGAAAATTACAGGGTCACCGGGGAGCTGTTTTTT. Its translation is CASSENYRVTGELFF.

The chain employs TRBV10-3 and TRBJ2-1; maybe TRBD1 (5 bases). Germline loops: CDR1 ENHRY, CDR2 SYGVKD. V shed 2 bases and J shed 12 bases, with 11 bases lying between them. This CDR3 has 12 amino acids. The CDR3 region is CAISEEDTAQFF. The DNA for the CDR3 is TGTGCCATCAGTGAGGAGGACACTGCGCAGTTCTTC.

The V call is TRBV27, the J call TRBJ2-1; 9 bases are a match to TRBD1. This CDR3 is built from 15 residues. Germline CDR1 is MNHEY and CDR2 is SMNVEV (reference sequence). The junction had 1 base not matched to a gene; V was cut back by 0 bases and J by 4 bases. The CDR3: CASSLSGTGYNEQFF. Written as DNA, the CDR3 is TGTGCCAGCAGTTTATCCGGGACAGGGTACAATGAGCAGTTCTTC.

The rearrangement links TRBV25-1 to TRBJ2-1; 7 bases line up with TRBD2. Germline V lookup: CDR1 MGHDK, CDR2 SYGVNS. V was pared by 4 bases and J by 8 bases, with 8 bases of the junction left unmatched. The CDR3 has 14 amino acids. Here the CDR3 reads CASSVPGRGYEQFF. The CDR3 DNA sequence: TGTGCCAGCAGTGTTCCAGGGAGGGGTTATGAGCAGTTCTTC.

The chain employs TRBV29-1 and TRBJ1-2, with 9 bases identical to TRBD1. The CDR3 totals 13 residues. Per the germline V gene, CDR1 is SQVTM and CDR2 is ANQGSEA. With V trimmed by 7 bases and J by 1 base, 4 bases remained unmatched. CDR3 region: CSADRGFNYGYTF. CDR3 DNA sequence: TGCAGCGCTGACAGGGGGTTTAACTATGGCTACACCTTC.

The chain couples TRBV15 to TRBJ1-5, with 9 bases fitting TRBD1. The CDR3 has 17 residues. V gave up 0 bases and J gave up 2 bases; unmatched junction bases: 5. The germline V gene encodes CDR1 LNHNV and CDR2 YYDKDF (reference sequence). This chain's CDR3 is CATSRDRQGVGNQPQHF. The CDR3 DNA follows: TGTGCCACCAGCAGAGATCGACAGGGGGTGGGCAATCAGCCCCAGCATTTT.

This chain uses TRBV6-5 with TRBJ2-3, with TRBD1 matching 8 bases. Germline V gene data show CDR1 as MNHEY and CDR2 as SVGAGI. CDR3 length equals 15 residues. V lost 0 bases to trimming and J lost 3 bases; unmatched junction nucleotides: 2. The CDR3 sequence is CASSYSTGVTDTQYF. CDR3 nucleotides: TGTGCCAGCAGTTACTCGACAGGGGTGACAGATACGCAGTATTTT.

CDR3 residues: CASSQIGVNQPQHF. CDR3 coding DNA: TGTGCCAGCAGTCAGATAGGGGTGAATCAGCCCCAGCATTTT. The V and J genes are TRBV6-5 and TRBJ1-5, with a tentative D call TRBD1 (5 bases). The germline gives CDR1 MNHEY, CDR2 SVGAGI. Trimming left V 5 bases short and J 4 bases short, with 12 bases between. This CDR3 has 14 residues.